The 6 T cell receptor beta chains reported below all come from one sample, sequenced in a study of CD8+ T cells in alopecia areata. The treatment: oral pan-JAK inhibitor, 5-10 mg twice daily. Extraction and reverse transcription of RNA yielded cDNA as the sequencing template. Data came from immunoSEQ multiplex PCR; TCRdb stores just in-frame clones and leaves some out. Among about 74,000 clones listed, 25% to 30% were seen once. The specimen comprised CD8+ T cells sorted from blood, sampled at week 4, from a patient treated with tofacitinib. These TCRs come from a human donor with alopecia areata.

This clone turned up a few times. This chain joins TRBV30 and TRBJ2-5, with TRBD2 matching 16 bases. Germline V lookup: CDR1 GTSNPN, CDR2 SVGIG (reference sequence). The CDR3 runs to 15 residues. Here the CDR3 reads CASGLAGGPGETQYF. CDR3 DNA: TGTGCTTCGGGACTAGCGGGAGGGCCGGGGGAGACCCAGTACTTC.

Of note for this clone: The same CDR3 also results from other DNA sequences found in this sample. This chain connects TRBV29-1 to TRBJ2-2; tentative D call: TRBD2 (5 bases). Per germline, CDR1 SQVTM and CDR2 ANQGSEA. CDR3 size: 12 residues. Between the trimmed V and J ends, which lost 5 bases and 4 bases, there was a span of 8 bases. In DNA form, the CDR3 reads TGCAGCGTTTTAGGAGGCACCGGGGAGCTGTTTTTT. Encoded protein: CSVLGGTGELFF.

This clone is hyperexpanded. Distinct nucleotide sequences in the sample also encode this CDR3. This chain connects TRBV27 to TRBJ2-7; TRBD1 matches at 8 bases. The CDR3 is 15 amino acids. V gave up 3 bases and J gave up 3 bases; unmatched junction bases: 7. The V gene's germline CDR1 is MNHEY and CDR2 SMNVEV (reference sequence). The CDR3 loop reads CASSFPGQGLYEQYF. The CDR3 DNA reads TGTGCCAGCAGTTTCCCCGGACAGGGCCTCTACGAGCAGTACTTC.

V gene TRBV29-1 combines with J gene TRBJ2-2; 8 nucleotides line up with TRBD2. V lost 6 bases and J lost 1; bases outside the gene matches: 4. Germline V gives CDR1 SQVTM, CDR2 ANQGSEA. The CDR3 is 14 residues long. The CDR3 here is CSVDSGVNTGELFF. The CDR3 nucleotides read TGCAGCGTAGATAGCGGGGTGAACACCGGGGAGCTGTTTTTT.

CDR3 DNA: TGTGCCAGCAGTGAGCGGGAGGGCGTCAATGAGCAGTTCTTC. Protein product: CASSEREGVNEQFF. V gene TRBV28 combines with J gene TRBJ2-1, with 10 bases lining up with TRBD2. The CDR3 runs to 14 residues. The junction had 4 bases not matched to a gene; V was cut back by 5 bases and J by 6 bases. Germline values: CDR1 MDHEN, CDR2 SYDVKM.

The genes are TRBV10-3 and TRBJ2-7; D is unclear. Deletions cut 3 bases from V and 6 bases from J, with 9 bases between. This CDR3 spans 12 amino acids. Germline values: CDR1 ENHRY, CDR2 SYGVKD. The CDR3 nucleotides are TGTGCCATCAGTGACAGTTCGCGCGAGCAGTACTTC. Translating gives CAISDSSREQYF.